These T cell receptor beta chains were read from a single sample in a study of shared clonotypes between healthy human individuals. The protocol was immunoSEQ multiplex PCR, while the TCRdb copy is restricted to in-frame clones and leaves out a portion. Here the sample spans approximately 2,000,000 clones, about 90% being singletons. Input material: naive CD4+ T cells from PBMCs. The source is a man between 18 and 35 years old in good health. Some clones in this sample may be carry-over from other donors' samples. The CDR3 runs from the conserved cysteine through the conserved F or W. Fields, in order: D gene, J gene, CDR3 length, clone size, V gene, CDR3 DNA, CDR3 protein. D genes are given only for firm matches. A row's size may be missing; if present it is once, few, many or a size class.

NA	TRBJ2-1	15	NA	TRBV18	TGTGCCAGCTCACCCCCAACAGTAACGGGGAGTGAGCAGTTCTTC	CASSPPTVTGSEQFF
NA	TRBJ2-3	18	NA	TRBV19	TGTGCCAGTAGTATAGGCCGACAGGACGGACCTAGCACAGATACGCAGTATTTT	CASSIGRQDGPSTDTQYF
TRBD1	TRBJ1-5	16	NA	TRBV28	TGTGCCAGCAGTCCCGGGACAGGGGTGGGTGGTCAGCCCCAGCATTTT	CASSPGTGVGGQPQHF
TRBD2	TRBJ2-1	16	NA	TRBV5-1	TGCGCCAGCAGCCTGCAGTTTAGCGGGTCCTACAATGAGCAGTTCTTC	CASSLQFSGSYNEQFF
TRBD2	TRBJ2-1	16	NA	TRBV7-2	TGTGCCAGCAGCTTACGAGGGCTAGCGGGCTTCAATGAGCAGTTCTTC	CASSLRGLAGFNEQFF
TRBD2	TRBJ2-7	18	NA	TRBV6-7	TGTGCCAGCATTTATCCACCCCCGACTAGCGACGGACCGGGCGAGCAGTACTTC	CASIYPPPTSDGPGEQYF
NA	TRBJ2-5	12	NA	TRBV23-1	TGCGCCAGCAAGACTAGCCAAGAGACCCAGTACTTC	CASKTSQETQYF
TRBD1	TRBJ1-1	16	NA	TRBV18	TGTGCCAGCTCACCTCCCGGAGGACAGGGTGACACTGAAGCTTTCTTT	CASSPPGGQGDTEAFF
TRBD2	TRBJ2-2	18	NA	TRBV4-2	TGTGCCAGCAGCCAAGAGGTACTAGCGGTGGGGAACACCGGGGAGCTGTTTTTT	CASSQEVLAVGNTGELFF
TRBD1	TRBJ2-7	14	NA	TRBV5-6	TGTGCCAGCAGCTTGACTAGGACAGGGGGAGAGCAGTACTTC	CASSLTRTGGEQYF
NA	TRBJ1-1	12	NA	TRBV11-2	TGTGCCAGCAGCTTATGGGACACTGAAGCTTTCTTT	CASSLWDTEAFF
NA	TRBJ2-1	14	NA	TRBV27	TGTGCCAGCAGTTTAGGAGGAACCTACAATGAGCAGTTCTTC	CASSLGGTYNEQFF
NA	TRBJ2-6	16	NA	TRBV28	TGTGCCAGCAGTTTATTTACTAGCTCTGGGGCCAACGTCCTGACTTTC	CASSLFTSSGANVLTF
NA	TRBJ2-4	16	NA	TRBV2	TGTGCCAGCAGTGAGATCTCTCCAGGTACCAAAAACATTCAGTACTTC	CASSEISPGTKNIQYF
NA	TRBJ2-5	14	NA	TRBV9	TGTGCCAGCAGCGTAGCTCAGGGCAGAGAGACCCAGTACTTC	CASSVAQGRETQYF
TRBD1	TRBJ2-2	16	NA	TRBV6-6	TGTGCCAGCAGTTACTCGAAGACAGGGGGGACCGGGGAGCTGTTTTTT	CASSYSKTGGTGELFF
NA	TRBJ2-2	13	NA	TRBV5-1	TGCGCCAGCAGCTTGACAGGGAACGGGGAGCTGTTTTTT	CASSLTGNGELFF
TRBD2	TRBJ2-3	19	NA	TRBV7-2	TGTGCCAGCAGCTTAGACCCTCCCAAGCGGGGCTCTAGCACAGATACGCAGTATTTT	CASSLDPPKRGSSTDTQYF
NA	TRBJ2-5	17	NA	TRBV18	TGTGCCAGCTCACCACCGTCTAGCTCCTGGGGGAAAGAGACCCAGTACTTC	CASSPPSSSWGKETQYF
NA	TRBJ2-7	15	NA	TRBV5-1	TGCGCCAGCAGCTGGAAACAGGGAACGGGGTACGAGCAGTACTTC	CASSWKQGTGYEQYF
NA	TRBJ2-5	16	NA	TRBV2	TGTGCCAGCACCCGGAGGAGGCTCCCCCCAGGGGAGACCCAGTACTTC	CASTRRRLPPGETQYF
NA	TRBJ1-1	14	NA	TRBV7-9	TGTGCCAGCAGCAGATGGGACGGAAACACTGAAGCTTTCTTT	CASSRWDGNTEAFF
TRBD2	TRBJ2-2	16	NA	TRBV5-4	TGTGCCAGCAGCTTGGGAGCGGGAGGGCCGGGCGGGGAGCTGTTTTTT	CASSLGAGGPGGELFF
TRBD1	TRBJ2-5	14	NA	TRBV6-5	TGTGCCAGCAGTACAGGACAGGGGGGAGAGACCCAGTACTTC	CASSTGQGGETQYF
NA	TRBJ2-3	13	NA	TRBV29-1	TGCAGCGTTGTGATTGGGGCCCCAGATACGCAGTATTTT	CSVVIGAPDTQYF
NA	TRBJ2-2	14	NA	TRBV11-3	TGTGCCAGCAGCTTGACCAGGGGAGCCGGGGAGCTGTTTTTT	CASSLTRGAGELFF
NA	TRBJ1-2	16	NA	TRBV7-3	TGTGCCAGCAGCTCCTACTCCGGCACACCTAACTATGGCTACACCTTC	CASSSYSGTPNYGYTF
NA	TRBJ1-1	13	few	TRBV2	TGTGCCAGCAGTGCACAACAGAACACTGAAGCTTTCTTT	CASSAQQNTEAFF
NA	TRBJ2-7	15	NA	TRBV6-6	TGTGCCAGCAGATCCAGCGGGCTAAGCTCCTACGAGCAGTACTTC	CASRSSGLSSYEQYF
TRBD1	TRBJ1-5	15	NA	TRBV7-3	TGTGCCAGCAGCTCTCACACAGGGGTGCGACAGCCCCAGCATTTT	CASSSHTGVRQPQHF
TRBD1	TRBJ1-4	17	NA	TRBV7-9	TGTGCCAGCAGCTTGGCCGGGAGAGGGGGCGGAGGTGAAAAACTGTTTTTT	CASSLAGRGGGGEKLFF
NA	TRBJ1-1	16	NA	TRBV14	TGTGCCAGCAGCCAAGATGGCGTCCGACCACGCACTGAAGCTTTCTTT	CASSQDGVRPRTEAFF
NA	TRBJ1-1	11	NA	TRBV19	TGTGCCAGTATCGGACCTTGGAGGGCTTTCTTT	CASIGPWRAFF
NA	TRBJ2-7	12	NA	TRBV2	TGTGCCAGCAGTGGGTACTCCTACGAGCAGTACTTC	CASSGYSYEQYF
NA	TRBJ2-5	17	NA	TRBV27	TGTGCCAGCCAAAGAATCCCCCGCACAAACCGTCAAGAGACCCAGTACTTC	CASQRIPRTNRQETQYF
NA	TRBJ1-1	14	NA	TRBV2	TGTGCCAGCAGTGAAGCACGGAGGGATGGTGAAGCTTTCTTT	CASSEARRDGEAFF
TRBD1	TRBJ1-4	15	NA	TRBV4-3	TGCGCCAGCAGCCAGGATGGGACAGGGGATGAAAAACTGTTTTTT	CASSQDGTGDEKLFF